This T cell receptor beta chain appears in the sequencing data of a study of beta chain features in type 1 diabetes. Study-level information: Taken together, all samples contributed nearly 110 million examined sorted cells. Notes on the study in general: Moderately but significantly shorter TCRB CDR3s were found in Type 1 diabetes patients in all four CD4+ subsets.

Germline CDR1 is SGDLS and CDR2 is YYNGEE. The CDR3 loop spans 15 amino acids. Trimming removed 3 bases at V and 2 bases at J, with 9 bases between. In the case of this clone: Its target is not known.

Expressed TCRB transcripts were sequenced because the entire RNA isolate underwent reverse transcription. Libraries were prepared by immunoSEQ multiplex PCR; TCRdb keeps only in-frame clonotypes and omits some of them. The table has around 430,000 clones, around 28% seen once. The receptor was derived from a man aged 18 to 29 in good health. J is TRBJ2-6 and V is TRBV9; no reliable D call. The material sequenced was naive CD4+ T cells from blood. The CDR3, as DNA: TGTGCCAGCAGCGCTCTATTTCCTGGGGCCAACGTCCTGACTTTC. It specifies CASSALFPGANVLTF.